These 11 T cell receptor beta chains originate from one sample sequenced in a study of read filtering for tumor transcriptome and immune sequencing. The library was built from approximately 400 ng RNA with molecular barcoded adaptors for alpha/delta and beta/gamma chains. MiXCR was run by TCRdb on the reads, yielding one entry per CDR3 protein. The table lists 14,000 to 15,000 distinct CDR3 sequences, 20% of them singletons. The sample consisted of a population of CD138-negative cells sorted from bone marrow. The receptors derive from a donor at least 40 years old with multiple myeloma.

This clonotype was recorded at least ten times. The CDR3 nucleotides read TGTGCCAGCAGTTTAAGGGACACCACAGATACGCAGTATTTT. This encodes CASSLRDTTDTQYF. This chain links TRBV12-3 or TRBV12-4 with TRBJ2-3; weak D call: TRBD1 (6 bases). CDR3 length: 14 amino acids. With 2 bases removed from V and 2 bases from J, the gap between germline ends came to 8 bases.

To note about this clonotype: With a much larger clone just one base away, this may be a read error. For the CDR3, the DNA is TGTGCCAGCTACAACAGGGGCTACAATGAGCGGTTCTTC. It is translated as CASYNRGYNERFF. The V call is TRBV6-2 or TRBV6-3, the J call TRBJ2-1, with 7 bases aligning to TRBD1. CDR1 is MNHEY, CDR2 SVGEGT, per germline. The CDR3 sequence is 13 residues long.

This clonotype is a singleton in its sample. The chain combines TRBV7-9 with TRBJ2-1, with D maybe TRBD1 (6 bases). This CDR3 is 17 amino acids long. Germline assignment: CDR1 SEHNR and CDR2 FQNEAQ (reference sequence). With 1 base removed from V and 1 base from J, the gap between germline ends came to 14 bases. For the CDR3, the DNA is TGTGCCAGCAGCTTAGGCATCCAGGGGTCATCCTACAATGAGCAGTTCTTC. Its protein product is CASSLGIQGSSYNEQFF.

This clonotype was seen repeatedly, ten times or more. At one end the junction does not follow the germline gene, possibly because of a read error. V usage is TRBV7-7 and J usage is TRBJ2-1; no definite D call. This CDR3 has 16 amino acids. CDR1 is SSHAT, CDR2 FNYEAQ, per germline (reference sequence). CDR3: CASSLDTASSYNEQFF. The DNA of the CDR3 is TGTGCTAGCAGCTTAGATACAGCTTCCTCCTACAATGAGCAGTTCTTC.

This clonotype was seen repeatedly, ten times or more. The chain joins TRBV7-2 to TRBJ2-3; D remains unclear. V gave up 7 bases and J gave up 2 bases, with 13 bases separating them. CDR3 size: 14 residues. Germline V lookup: CDR1 SGHTA, CDR2 FQGNSA. This CDR3 reads CASTPRGSTDTQYF. CDR3 nucleotides: TGTGCCAGCACCCCACGTGGGTCCACAGATACGCAGTATTTT.

In its sample, this clonotype was seen many times. The V and J genes are TRBV6-2 or TRBV6-3 and TRBJ1-1, with 7 bases lining up with TRBD1. The CDR3 runs to 14 residues. V lost 7 bases, J lost 5 bases, and 10 bases stayed unmatched. The germline V gene encodes CDR1 MNHEY and CDR2 SVGEGT. The chain's CDR3 is CASTMTGYGTEAFF. In nucleotides, the CDR3 is TGTGCCAGCACCATGACAGGGTACGGGACTGAAGCTTTCTTT.

Many counts were recorded for this clonotype. The chain employs TRBV19 and TRBJ2-7, with 7 positions matching TRBD2. This CDR3 is 15 amino acids long. Germline V lookup: CDR1 LNHDA, CDR2 SQIVND (reference sequence). Trimming removed 0 bases from V and 2 bases from J; junction bases left unmatched: 4. DNA for the CDR3: TGTGCCAGTAGTATAGAAACGGGAGGAACCTACGAGCAGTACTTC. Amino acids: CASSIETGGTYEQYF. Using reference TRBV19 and TRBJ2-7 for the parts outside the CDR3, the full variable domain is DGGITQSPKYLFRKEGQNVTLSCEQNLNHDAMYWYRQDPGQGLRLIYYSQIVNDFQKGDIAEGYSVSREKKESFPLTVTSAQKNPTAFYLCASSIETGGTYEQYFGPGTRLTVT.

The chain has TRBV20-1 and TRBJ2-3; D ambiguous. Germline V gene data show CDR1 as DFQATT and CDR2 as SNEGSKA (reference sequence). The V end lost 4 bases, the J end lost 6 bases, and 14 bases lay between the germline ends. CDR3 length equals 13 residues. In DNA form, the CDR3 reads TGCAGTGCTATTTATCCGGACGCGGATACGCAGTATTTT. It yields the protein CSAIYPDADTQYF.

Remarks on this clonotype: This likely traces to a read error, being one base from a far larger clone. V gene TRBV5-1 combines with J gene TRBJ2-1; D not resolved. Germline CDR1 is SGHRS and CDR2 is YFSETQ. This CDR3 is built from 12 residues. The CDR3 reads CASSLDDNEQSF. In DNA, the CDR3 is TGTGCCAGCAGCTTGGATGACAATGAGCAGTCCTTC. The complete variable domain, with remaining parts taken from reference TRBV5-1 and TRBJ2-1, reads KAGVTQTPRYLIKTRGQQVTLSCSPISGHRSVSWYQQTPGQGLQFLFEYFSETQRNKGNFPGRFSGRQFSNSRSEMNVSTLELGDSALYLCASSLDDNEQSFGPGTRLTVL.

Notes on this clonotype: A single base is all that separates this from a far larger clone, so a read error is likely. This chain connects TRBV6-1 to TRBJ2-2, with 7 bases that match TRBD1. The CDR3 totals 17 residues. Germline V gene data show CDR1 as MNHNS and CDR2 as SASEGT. The CDR3 here is CASHFRSGQLNTGELLF. CDR3 in DNA: TGTGCCAGCCATTTCAGGTCGGGACAGCTTAACACCGGGGAGCTGCTTTTT.

The rearrangement uses TRBV6-5 and TRBJ1-2, with a weak D call TRBD1 (5 bases). The CDR3 covers 14 residues. Trimming pared 2 bases from V and 6 bases from J, leaving 13 bases between. In germline, CDR1 is MNHEY, CDR2 SVGAGI. The CDR3 DNA follows: TGTGCCAGCAGTTACGCTGGGGGATTTGATGGCTACACCTTC. This gives the protein CASSYAGGFDGYTF.